This TCR beta chain was found in a study of Ad26.COV2.S vaccination and SARS-CoV-2 variants. Study summary: Within the COV1001 Ad26.COV2.S trial arm, the donor was enrolled. Notes on the study in general: Substantial breadth in spike-specific CD8+ and CD4+ T cell responses was reportedly seen after vaccination.

In regard to this clone: The target antigen is unknown.

This CDR3 spans 13 amino acids. With V trimmed by 8 bases and J by 9 bases, 9 bases remained unmatched. In germline, CDR1 is MNHNY, CDR2 SVGAGI (reference sequence). Profiled with immunoSEQ multiplex PCR; TCRdb holds only in-frame clones, not every one. Of about 350,000 clones listed, approximately 81% are singletons. Documented treatment: around 19 received Ad26.COV2.S at low or high dose, single or two shots; about 5 received placebo; per-sample allocation not given. Day 63 after the first injection of vaccine or placebo was the sampling time. Boston hosted the donor, who was an adult aged 18-55 years.

This receptor was obtained from a person between 18 and 60 years old who received the Ad26.COV2.S COVID-19 vaccine or a placebo. The rearrangement joins TRBV6-6 to TRBJ2-1, with 8 bases that match TRBD1. The specimen comprised peripheral blood, sampled in a trial of Ad26.COV2.S vaccine versus placebo. The CDR3 nucleotides are TGTGCCAGCGAAGTCCAGGGGGCAGGTGAGCAGTTCTTC. It codes for CASEVQGAGEQFF.